This TCR beta chain was sequenced during a study of regulatory T cells in long-lasting Graves disease. This clonotype was recorded at least ten times. As yet, its antigen is unknown. V was cut by 2 bases and J by 4 bases, with 9 bases left in between. Germline V gene sequence: CDR1 LGHDT, CDR2 YNNKEL (reference sequence). The CDR3 spans 13 residues. Building the TCR beta libraries relied on iRepertoire HTBI primers, and CDR3 regions underwent Arm-PCR. TCRdb re-analysed the multiplex PCR reads in MiXCR, keeping a single row per CDR3 protein. This sample has 310,000 or so distinct CDR3 sequences, with 15% to 20% found just once. Study-wide findings and caveats: Favored usage of TRBV28, TRBJ1-2 and TRBJ2-5 was recorded in persistent disease. Those with persistent disease had in common more public clonotypes (2,741) than new patients (approximately 1,000). Not thyroid tissue but only peripheral blood was studied.

The time point was: persistent/refractory GD, antithyroid drugs over 5 years with positive TRAb. Generation of the TCR library employed RNA extracted from PBMCs. The specimen comprised peripheral blood mononuclear cells (PBMCs), sampled when the disease was refractory, from a patient treated with antithyroid drugs. The TCR comes from a female donor with Graves disease. The chain recombines TRBV3-1 with TRBJ2-7; D is perhaps TRBD1 or TRBD2 (6 bases each). This CDR3 is CASSQRGRYEQYF. CDR3 sequence (DNA): TGTGCCAGCAGCCAACGGGGGCGGTACGAGCAGTACTTC.